The 28 T cell receptor beta chains reported below all come from one sample, sequenced in a study of T cells expressing NK-cell markers. TCRdb re-called the 5' RACE reads; one entry per CDR3 protein, DNA not given. Its table records some 300,000 distinct CDR3 sequences. Sequencing was carried out using blood T cells: a sorted CD56 or NKG2C T cell subset, CD4+ or CD8+ T cells, or bulk PBMC T cells (not recorded which). These receptors all come from a man between 18 and 29 years old in good health.

The chain couples TRBV30 to TRBJ2-5. Germline values: CDR1 GTSNPN, CDR2 SVGIG (reference sequence). This CDR3 is 11 amino acids long. The CDR3: CTGVFQETQYF.

V is TRBV12-3 or TRBV12-4 and J is TRBJ2-5; TCRdb's D gene call, TRBD2, goes unchecked for lack of DNA. This CDR3 has 14 residues. The CDR3 spells CASSPTSLQETQYF.

V usage is TRBV6-2 or TRBV6-3 and J usage is TRBJ2-7; TCRdb names TRBD1, which stays unverified in the absence of DNA. There are 18 residues in the CDR3. Germline V gene sequence: CDR1 MNHEY, CDR2 SVGEGT. CDR3 in amino acids: CASSYSTSRQLLTYEQYF.

The CDR3: CATGLAGGGADTQYF. This chain links TRBV7-2 with TRBJ2-3; there is no DNA to check the TCRdb D call of TRBD2. The CDR3 runs 15 residues. Germline V CDR1 and CDR2: SGHTA, FQGNSA.

The V and J genes are TRBV12-3 or TRBV12-4 and TRBJ1-6. The CDR3 contains 14 residues. CDR3 amino acids: CASSRSIDRSPLHF.

The J gene is TRBJ2-2, the V gene TRBV5-8; TCRdb names TRBD1, which stays unverified in the absence of DNA. The CDR3 loop spans 14 amino acids. Germline V gene data show CDR1 as SGHTS and CDR2 as YDEGEE. Here the CDR3 reads CASSFGQRTGELFF.

V usage is TRBV25-1 and J usage is TRBJ2-6; TCRdb designates TRBD1, a call that cannot be tested without DNA. Per the germline V gene, CDR1 is MGHDK and CDR2 is SYGVNS. The CDR3 sequence is 17 residues long. The CDR3 sequence is CASSETGGASGANVLTF.

The rearrangement uses TRBV28 and TRBJ1-1; TCRdb outputs TRBD1, but without DNA this stays unchecked. Germline V gene lookup returns CDR1 MDHEN and CDR2 SYDVKM. The CDR3 contains 14 residues. CDR3 sequence reads: CASKSRGVYTEAFF.

The chain combines TRBV20-1 with TRBJ1-5; there is no DNA to check the TCRdb D call of TRBD1. Germline V lookup: CDR1 DFQATT, CDR2 SNEGSKA (reference sequence). The CDR3 totals 13 residues. CDR3 residues: CSASPGAGQPQHF.

The chain uses TRBV4-2 and TRBJ2-1; TCRdb's assignment of TRBD1 cannot be checked, as there is no DNA. The CDR3 loop spans 14 amino acids. Germline values: CDR1 LGHNA, CDR2 YNFKEQ. CDR3 sequence reads: CASTGLADFGEQFF.

The chain employs TRBV29-1 and TRBJ1-3. CDR1 and CDR2 (germline): SQVTM, ANQGSEA. There are 13 residues in the CDR3. The CDR3 loop is CSVGTASSNTIYF.

This chain joins TRBV5-5 and TRBJ1-1. The length of the CDR3 is 15 residues. Germline-derived CDR1 and CDR2 are SGHKS and YYEKEE (reference sequence). The CDR3 sequence is CASSRSFGVNTEAFF.

The chain uses TRBV20-1 and TRBJ1-3. This CDR3 region has 13 residues. In germline, CDR1 is DFQATT, CDR2 SNEGSKA (reference sequence). The CDR3 reads CSASSGTGNTIYF.

V is TRBV20-1 and J is TRBJ2-6; absent DNA, TCRdb's TRBD2 call cannot be checked. CDR1 is DFQATT, CDR2 SNEGSKA, per germline (reference sequence). This CDR3 has 17 amino acids. The CDR3 loop reads CSARQIDGPSGANVLTF.

The chain is built from TRBV12-3 or TRBV12-4 and TRBJ2-2; the D call from TCRdb, TRBD2, cannot be confirmed without DNA. The CDR3 runs 13 residues. The CDR3 reads CASSPLRPGELFF.

The chain uses TRBV18 and TRBJ2-1. The germline V gene has CDR1 KGHSH and CDR2 LQKENI. The CDR3 has 16 amino acids. The CDR3 loop reads CASSPLSTVSYNEQFF. Full variable domain (outside the CDR3, taken from reference TRBV18 and TRBJ2-1): NAGVMQNPRHLVRRRGQEARLRCSPMKGHSHVYWYRQLPEEGLKFMVYLQKENIIDESGMPKERFSAEFPKEGPSILRIQQVVRGDSAAYFCASSPLSTVSYNEQFFGPGTRLTVL.

The chain links TRBV7-2 to TRBJ2-1; the D call from TCRdb, TRBD1, cannot be confirmed without DNA. The CDR3 runs 15 residues. Germline CDR1 reads SGHTA; CDR2 reads FQGNSA. This chain's CDR3 is CASSSDGTGRDEQFF.

The gene calls are TRBV20-1 and TRBJ2-7; TCRdb selects TRBD2, and the lack of DNA leaves this call unchecked. The germline V gene encodes CDR1 DFQATT and CDR2 SNEGSKA (reference sequence). The CDR3 loop spans 14 amino acids. CDR3 sequence: CSVNRDYVTYEQYF.

The gene calls are TRBV30 and TRBJ1-1; TCRdb indicates TRBD1, and absent DNA this call remains unverified. The CDR3 loop spans 13 amino acids. Germline V gene lookup returns CDR1 GTSNPN and CDR2 SVGIG (reference sequence). The CDR3 here is CAWSPTGFTEAFF.

V usage is TRBV10-3 and J usage is TRBJ1-4; TCRdb calls TRBD1, which cannot be checked without DNA. Germline V gene sequence: CDR1 ENHRY, CDR2 SYGVKD. This CDR3 has 13 amino acids. The chain's CDR3 is CATRDTQGEKLFF.

J is TRBJ2-7 and V is TRBV6-5. Germline V gene data show CDR1 as MNHEY and CDR2 as SVGAGI. The CDR3 runs 12 residues. The CDR3 region is CASARSSYEQYF.

This sequence joins TRBV7-2 and TRBJ2-7; TCRdb designates TRBD2, a call that cannot be tested without DNA. The CDR3 covers 14 residues. Germline loops: CDR1 SGHTA, CDR2 FQGNSA. This CDR3 reads CASSFRDGTYEQYF.

V and J are TRBV7-2 and TRBJ2-5; TCRdb picks TRBD1, but there is no DNA to check that call. Germline CDR1 SGHTA, CDR2 FQGNSA. This CDR3 has 17 amino acids. The CDR3 region is CASSLVGTRGGKQTQYF.

The CDR3 is CASSPGGATQYF. The gene calls are TRBV12-3 or TRBV12-4 and TRBJ2-3; absent DNA, TCRdb's TRBD1 call cannot be checked. The length of the CDR3 is 12 residues.

The gene calls are TRBV2 and TRBJ2-2; TCRdb designates TRBD2, a call that cannot be tested without DNA. This CDR3 has 14 residues. Germline lookup yields CDR1 SNHLY and CDR2 FYNNEI. The chain's CDR3 is CASSPLALTGELFF. Drawing the rest from reference TRBV2 and TRBJ2-2, the complete variable domain is EPEVTQTPSHQVTQMGQEVILRCVPISNHLYFYWYRQILGQKVEFLVSFYNNEISEKSEIFDDQFSVERPDGSNFTLKIRSTKLEDSAMYFCASSPLALTGELFFGEGSRLTVL.

The J gene is TRBJ2-6, the V gene TRBV19; TCRdb indicates TRBD1, and absent DNA this call remains unverified. Germline CDR1 reads LNHDA; CDR2 reads SQIVND (reference sequence). The CDR3 covers 17 residues. The CDR3 sequence is CASSRGQGLAGVNVLTF.

The chain links TRBV20-1 to TRBJ2-2. The CDR3 is 14 amino acids. Germline V gene sequence: CDR1 DFQATT, CDR2 SNEGSKA (reference sequence). The CDR3 protein is CSARRQPNTGELFF.

The CDR3 sequence: CASSIGPQGETQYF. This chain joins TRBV19 and TRBJ2-5; TCRdb outputs TRBD2, but without DNA this stays unchecked. Germline V gives CDR1 LNHDA, CDR2 SQIVND (reference sequence). The CDR3 has 14 amino acids. The full variable domain, its missing parts supplied by reference TRBV19 and TRBJ2-5, is DGGITQSPKYLFRKEGQNVTLSCEQNLNHDAMYWYRQDPGQGLRLIYYSQIVNDFQKGDIAEGYSVSREKKESFPLTVTSAQKNPTAFYLCASSIGPQGETQYFGPGTRLLVL.